Presented here are 24 T cell receptor beta chains from one specimen sequenced in a study of CD8 T cells in Susac syndrome. When the RNA was reverse transcribed, random hexamers were used with an input of 0.5 to 1 ug. TCRdb called the immunoSEQ multiplex PCR reads again in MiXCR, with one record for every CDR3 protein. Among approximately 140,000 distinct CDR3 sequences listed, 90% to 95% were seen once. The sequencing sample was made of CD8+ T cells from PBMCs. These receptors were obtained from a human donor in good health.

The chain combines TRBV29-1 with TRBJ2-1; TRBD2 matches at 11 bases. V trimming: 8 bases; J trimming: 7 bases; junction bases outside the gene matches: 7. Germline V gene lookup returns CDR1 SQVTM and CDR2 ANQGSEA. This CDR3 comprises 13 residues. CDR3 nucleotide sequence: TGCAGCATTTCCCGGACTAGCGGGAATGAGCAGTTCTTC. Residues: CSISRTSGNEQFF.

The CDR3 region is CSVAGEGYYGYTF. CDR3 coding DNA: TGCAGCGTTGCAGGGGAAGGATATTACGGCTACACCTTC. The J gene is TRBJ1-2, the V gene TRBV29-1; TRBD1 might be the D (6 bases). Trimming stripped 4 bases from V and 8 bases from J, with 17 bases between. CDR3 length: 13 amino acids. CDR1 and CDR2 (germline): SQVTM, ANQGSEA.

The V call is TRBV6-5, the J call TRBJ2-7; tentatively, D is TRBD1 (5 bases). V gave up 3 bases and J gave up 5 bases, with 11 bases separating them. The CDR3 extends over 13 amino acids. Germline CDR1 is MNHEY and CDR2 is SVGAGI. The CDR3 sequence: CASSYRGVHEQYF. CDR3 nucleotide sequence: TGTGCCAGCAGTTATAGGGGCGTCCACGAGCAGTACTTC.

The chain combines TRBV9 with TRBJ2-1; D is uncertain. The V gene lost 0 bases and the J gene lost 2 bases, with 9 bases spanning the gap. Germline values: CDR1 SGDLS, CDR2 YYNGEE. The CDR3 is 15 amino acids. CDR3 coding DNA: TGTGCCAGCAGCGTAGTCGAGAGCCCCTACAATGAGCAGTTCTTC. As protein: CASSVVESPYNEQFF.

This clonotype was recorded once. The chain has TRBV6-1 and TRBJ2-5; D ambiguous. The CDR3 runs to 13 residues. The V gene lost 1 base and the J gene lost 0 bases, with 3 bases spanning the gap. CDR1 is MNHNS, CDR2 SASEGT, per germline. Written as DNA, the CDR3 is TGTGCCAGCAGTGAAGAGGACCAAGAGACCCAGTACTTC. Protein: CASSEEDQETQYF.

This chain links TRBV30 with TRBJ2-6; a possible D gene is TRBD1 (5 bases). The CDR3 has 14 residues. V was pared by 1 base and J by 2 bases, with 6 bases between. CDR1 is GTSNPN and CDR2 is SVGIG in the germline V gene (reference sequence). The CDR3 nucleotides are TGTGCCTGGAGTGAAGGGGCTGGGGCCAACGTCCTGACTTTC. Translated: CAWSEGAGANVLTF.

This chain links TRBV20-1 with TRBJ2-7; D call uncertain. Germline CDR1 is DFQATT and CDR2 is SNEGSKA (reference sequence). The length of the CDR3 is 14 residues. V was trimmed by 4 bases and J by 3 bases, leaving 16 bases between them. In nucleotides, the CDR3 is TGCAGTGCTACTGACCAGCTCCCTCACTACGAGCAGTACTTC. Translating it yields CSATDQLPHYEQYF.

V usage is TRBV20-1 and J usage is TRBJ2-1; 14 bases line up with TRBD2. The CDR3 is 19 residues long. Germline V lookup: CDR1 DFQATT, CDR2 SNEGSKA (reference sequence). The trim removed 6 bases at V and 0 bases at J, leaving 13 bases unmatched. CDR3 region: CSAQPGLAGEGLSYNEQFF. In DNA form, the CDR3 reads TGCAGTGCCCAGCCGGGACTAGCGGGAGAGGGCCTCTCCTACAATGAGCAGTTCTTC.

V usage is TRBV9 and J usage is TRBJ2-3; D is unclear. Looked up from germline, CDR1 is SGDLS and CDR2 is YYNGEE. V gave up 6 bases and J gave up 3 bases, with 11 bases separating them. The CDR3 is 13 residues long. CDR3 sequence (DNA): TGTGCCAGCACCCCTGGTGTGACAGATACGCAGTATTTT. It codes for CASTPGVTDTQYF.

The gene calls are TRBV9 and TRBJ2-6; D is undetermined. The V end was cut by 1 base, the J end by 1 base, with 3 bases between. The CDR3 consists of 14 residues. Germline V CDR1 and CDR2: SGDLS, YYNGEE. The CDR3 sequence: CASSVMSGANVLTF. For the CDR3, the DNA is TGTGCCAGCAGCGTAATGTCTGGGGCCAACGTCCTGACTTTC.

The CDR3 is CASSLYWWSEAFF. CDR3 DNA sequence: TGTGCCAGCAGTCTTTATTGGTGGTCTGAAGCTTTCTTT. This chain links TRBV27 with TRBJ1-1; no definite D call. The ends were cut back, 5 bases at V and 6 bases at J, with 13 bases in the middle. Germline CDR1 reads MNHEY; CDR2 reads SMNVEV (reference sequence). The CDR3 has 13 residues.

This rearrangement joins TRBV20-1 to TRBJ2-1; no clear D gene. V was cut by 0 bases and J by 7 bases, with 10 bases left in between. This CDR3 region has 13 residues. In germline, CDR1 is DFQATT, CDR2 SNEGSKA (reference sequence). CDR3 nucleotides: TGCAGTGCTAGAGATCAATACCAGAATGAGCAGTTCTTC. It yields the protein CSARDQYQNEQFF.

V is TRBV28 and J is TRBJ1-2, with D tentatively TRBD1 (5 bases). The CDR3 consists of 13 residues. Trimming removed 6 bases from V and 8 bases from J, with 16 bases in between. Germline V gene data show CDR1 as MDHEN and CDR2 as SYDVKM. The CDR3 DNA is TGTGCCAGCAGGGGGACGGGCGCCGGAGGCTACACCTTC. This gives the protein CASRGTGAGGYTF.

The chain carries TRBV25-1 and TRBJ2-7, with no clear D. The CDR3 covers 12 residues. The germline V gene has CDR1 MGHDK and CDR2 SYGVNS. V lost 0 bases to trimming and J lost 5 bases, with 5 bases between them. The CDR3 protein is CASSEYWDEQYF. The CDR3 nucleotides read TGTGCCAGCAGTGAATATTGGGACGAGCAGTACTTC.

The chain carries TRBV12-5 and TRBJ2-1, with D perhaps assigned TRBD1 or TRBD2 (7 bases each). Germline V CDR1 and CDR2: LGHNT, FRNRAP. Trimming pared 1 base from V and 8 bases from J, leaving 15 bases between. This CDR3 is 15 amino acids long. The CDR3 spells CASGLGTRGLDEQFF. The CDR3 nucleotides are TGTGCTAGTGGTTTGGGGACTAGGGGGCTAGATGAGCAGTTCTTC.

This chain uses TRBV7-9 with TRBJ2-5; D gene uncertain. The CDR3 extends over 12 amino acids. V was cut by 5 bases and J by 5 bases, with 9 bases left in between. Germline V gives CDR1 SEHNR, CDR2 FQNEAQ (reference sequence). CDR3 nucleotide sequence: TGTGCCAGCAGCGTCAGTTGGGAGACCCAGTACTTC. Protein: CASSVSWETQYF.

This sequence joins TRBV14 and TRBJ1-1, with D unclear. Germline V CDR1 and CDR2: SGHDN, FVKESK. V was pared by 0 bases and J by 8 bases, with 10 bases between. There are 13 residues in the CDR3. CDR3: CASSQDWVQEAFF. CDR3 DNA sequence: TGTGCCAGCAGCCAAGATTGGGTACAGGAAGCTTTCTTT.

The V call is TRBV9, the J call TRBJ1-1; D not certain. Per germline, CDR1 SGDLS and CDR2 YYNGEE. The CDR3 is 13 amino acids. V gave up 9 bases and J gave up 0 bases, with 12 bases separating them. CDR3 loop: CATEAYLNTEAFF. The CDR3 bases are TGTGCCACTGAAGCATACTTGAACACTGAAGCTTTCTTT. Full variable domain (remainder filled in from reference TRBV9 and TRBJ1-1): DSGVTQTPKHLITATGQRVTLRCSPRSGDLSVYWYQQSLDQGLQFLIQYYNGEERAKGNILERFSAQQFPDLHSELNLSSLELGDSALYFCATEAYLNTEAFFGQGTRLTVV.

V usage is TRBV5-6 and J usage is TRBJ2-7, with D unresolved. Germline CDR1 is SGHDT and CDR2 is YYEEEE. Trimming removed 3 bases from V and 11 bases from J, with 21 bases in between. The CDR3 covers 14 residues. As DNA, the CDR3 is TGTGCCAGCAGCTCGTGGCCCTCCATCAGGATGGAGTACTTC. It translates to CASSSWPSIRMEYF.

The gene calls are TRBV2 and TRBJ2-1; perhaps TRBD2 as D (6 bases). The CDR3 length is 13 residues. Germline V CDR1 and CDR2: SNHLY, FYNNEI. Trimming cost V 4 bases and J 7 bases, with 11 bases left between them. The DNA of the CDR3 is TGTGCCAGCAGTGGACTAGTAAAGAATGAGCAGTTCTTC. Translation: CASSGLVKNEQFF.

The chain uses TRBV28 and TRBJ2-3; TRBD2 matches at 7 bases. Germline CDR1 is MDHEN and CDR2 is SYDVKM. CDR3 length: 16 residues. Here the CDR3 reads CETTDSSGGRTDTQYF. Here the CDR3 DNA reads TGTGAGACTACCGACTCTAGCGGAGGCCGCACAGATACGCAGTATTTT.

The J gene is TRBJ2-2, the V gene TRBV4-3; D ambiguous. This CDR3 comprises 17 residues. Germline V gene sequence: CDR1 LGHNA, CDR2 YSLEER. V was clipped by 0 bases and J by 5 bases, with 16 bases between them. CDR3 DNA: TGCGCCAGCAGCCAAGATCAATCCGGGCCCACAACCGGGGAGCTGTTTTTT. The encoded protein is CASSQDQSGPTTGELFF.

This chain's CDR3 is CASSRWDTQYF. The DNA of the CDR3 is TGTGCCAGCAGCCGTTGGGATACGCAGTATTTT. The rearrangement links TRBV3-1 to TRBJ2-3; the D is unclear. The CDR3 consists of 11 residues. CDR1 is LGHDT and CDR2 is YNNKEL in the germline V gene (reference sequence). Trimming shortened V by 4 bases and J by 6 bases, and 5 bases separated the two germline ends.

This chain links TRBV13 with TRBJ1-1; no firm D call. The CDR3 is 13 residues long. CDR1 is PRHDT, CDR2 FYEKMQ, per germline (reference sequence). The germline V and J ends were trimmed by 5 bases and 4 bases, with 11 bases remaining between them. The CDR3 sequence: CASSPGRSTEAFF. The CDR3 DNA follows: TGTGCCAGCAGCCCCGGGCGTAGCACTGAAGCTTTCTTT.